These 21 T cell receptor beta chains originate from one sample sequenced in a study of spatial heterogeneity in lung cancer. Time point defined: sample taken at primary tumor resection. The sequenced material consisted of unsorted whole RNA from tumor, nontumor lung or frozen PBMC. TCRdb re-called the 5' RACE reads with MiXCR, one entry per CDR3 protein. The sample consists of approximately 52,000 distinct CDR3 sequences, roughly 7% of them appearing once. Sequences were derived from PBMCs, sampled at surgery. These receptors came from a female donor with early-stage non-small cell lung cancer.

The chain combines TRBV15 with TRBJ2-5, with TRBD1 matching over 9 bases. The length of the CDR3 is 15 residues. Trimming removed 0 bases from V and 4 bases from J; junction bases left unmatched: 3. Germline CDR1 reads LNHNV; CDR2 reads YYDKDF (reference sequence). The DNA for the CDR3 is TGTGCCACCAGCAGAGACAACAGGGGGCTAGAGACCCAGTACTTC. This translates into CATSRDNRGLETQYF.

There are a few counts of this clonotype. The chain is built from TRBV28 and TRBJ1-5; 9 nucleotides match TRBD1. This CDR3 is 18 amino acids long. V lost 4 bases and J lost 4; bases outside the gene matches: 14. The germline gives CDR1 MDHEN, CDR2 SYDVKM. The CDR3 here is CASSSTFLQGARNQPQHF. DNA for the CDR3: TGTGCCAGCAGTTCGACGTTTTTACAGGGGGCCAGGAATCAGCCCCAGCATTTT. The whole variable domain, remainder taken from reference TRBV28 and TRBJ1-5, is DVKVTQSSRYLVKRTGEKVFLECVQDMDHENMFWYRQDPGLGLRLIYFSYDVKMKEKGDIPEGYSVSREKKERFSLILESASTNQTSMYLCASSSTFLQGARNQPQHFGDGTRLSIL.

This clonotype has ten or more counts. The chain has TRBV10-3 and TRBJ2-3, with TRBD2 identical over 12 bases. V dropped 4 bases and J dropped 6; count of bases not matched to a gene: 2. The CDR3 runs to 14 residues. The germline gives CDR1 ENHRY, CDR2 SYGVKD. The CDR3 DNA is TGTGCCATCAGTGGCGGACTAGCGGGGGATACGCAGTATTTT. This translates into CAISGGLAGDTQYF.

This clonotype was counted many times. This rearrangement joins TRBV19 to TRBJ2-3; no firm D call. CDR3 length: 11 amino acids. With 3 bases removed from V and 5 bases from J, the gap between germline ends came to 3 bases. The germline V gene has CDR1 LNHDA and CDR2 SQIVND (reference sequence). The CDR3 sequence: CASSMQDTQYF. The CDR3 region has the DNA TGTGCCAGTAGTATGCAAGATACGCAGTATTTT.

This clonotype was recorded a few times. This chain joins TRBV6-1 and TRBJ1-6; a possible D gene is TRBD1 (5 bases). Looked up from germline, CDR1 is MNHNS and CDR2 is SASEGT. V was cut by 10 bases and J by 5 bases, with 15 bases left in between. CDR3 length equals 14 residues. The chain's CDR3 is CATEQDTNNSPLHF. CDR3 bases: TGTGCCACCGAGCAGGACACCAATAATTCACCCCTCCACTTT.

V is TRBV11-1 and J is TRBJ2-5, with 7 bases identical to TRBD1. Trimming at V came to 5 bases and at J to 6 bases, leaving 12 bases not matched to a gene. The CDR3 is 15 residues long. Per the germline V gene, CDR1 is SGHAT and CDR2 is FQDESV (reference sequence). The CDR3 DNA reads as TGTGCCAGCAGCGTCCGGGACAGCCTAAGGAAGACCCAGTACTTC. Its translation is CASSVRDSLRKTQYF.

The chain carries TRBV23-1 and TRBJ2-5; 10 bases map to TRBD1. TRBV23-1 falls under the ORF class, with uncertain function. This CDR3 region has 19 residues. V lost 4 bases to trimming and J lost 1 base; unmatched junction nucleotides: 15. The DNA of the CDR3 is TGCGCCAGCAGTCCGAAGGGGGACAGGGGTCGGAGGATCCAAGAGACCCAGTACTTC. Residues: CASSPKGDRGRRIQETQYF.

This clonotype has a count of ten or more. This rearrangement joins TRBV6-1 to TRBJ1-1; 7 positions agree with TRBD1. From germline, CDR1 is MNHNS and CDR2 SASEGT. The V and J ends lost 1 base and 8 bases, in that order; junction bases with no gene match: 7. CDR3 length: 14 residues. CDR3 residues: CASSEVQGPPEAFF. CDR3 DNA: TGTGCCAGCAGTGAAGTACAGGGGCCGCCGGAAGCTTTCTTT.

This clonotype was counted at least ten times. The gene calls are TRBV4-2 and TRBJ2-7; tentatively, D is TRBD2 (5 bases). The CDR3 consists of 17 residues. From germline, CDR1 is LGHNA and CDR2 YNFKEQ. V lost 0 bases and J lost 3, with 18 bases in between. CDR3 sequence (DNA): TGTGCCAGCAGCCAAGATACCTATTATGGCGGGTTCTACGAGCAGTACTTC. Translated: CASSQDTYYGGFYEQYF.

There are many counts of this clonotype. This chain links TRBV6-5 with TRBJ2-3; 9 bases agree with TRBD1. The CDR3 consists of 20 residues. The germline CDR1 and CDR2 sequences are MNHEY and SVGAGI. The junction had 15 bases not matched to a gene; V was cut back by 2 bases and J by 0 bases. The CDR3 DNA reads TGTGCCAGCAGTTACCGTCCGATTAGTTCCGGGACAGGGAGCACAGATACGCAGTATTTT. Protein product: CASSYRPISSGTGSTDTQYF.

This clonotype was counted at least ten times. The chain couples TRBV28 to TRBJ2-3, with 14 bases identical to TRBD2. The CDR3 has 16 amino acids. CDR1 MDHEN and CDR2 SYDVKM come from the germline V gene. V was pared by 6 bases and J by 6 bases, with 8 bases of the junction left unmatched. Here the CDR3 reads CASSPTSGGAWDTQYF. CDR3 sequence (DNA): TGTGCCAGCAGCCCGACTAGCGGGGGGGCCTGGGATACGCAGTATTTT. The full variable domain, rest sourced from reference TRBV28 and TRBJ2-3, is DVKVTQSSRYLVKRTGEKVFLECVQDMDHENMFWYRQDPGLGLRLIYFSYDVKMKEKGDIPEGYSVSREKKERFSLILESASTNQTSMYLCASSPTSGGAWDTQYFGPGTRLTVL.

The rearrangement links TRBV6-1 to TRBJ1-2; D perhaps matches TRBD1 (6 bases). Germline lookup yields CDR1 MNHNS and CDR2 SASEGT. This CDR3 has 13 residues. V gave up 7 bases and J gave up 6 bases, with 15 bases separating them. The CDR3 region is CASKGDFPHGYTF. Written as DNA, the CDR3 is TGTGCCAGCAAGGGGGATTTCCCCCATGGCTACACCTTC.

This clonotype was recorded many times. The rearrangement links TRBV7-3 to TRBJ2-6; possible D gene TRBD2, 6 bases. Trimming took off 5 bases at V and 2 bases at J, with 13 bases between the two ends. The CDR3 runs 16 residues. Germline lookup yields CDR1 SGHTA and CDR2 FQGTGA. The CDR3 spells CASSPRRGPGANVLTF. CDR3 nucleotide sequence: TGTGCCAGCAGCCCCCGGCGGGGTCCTGGGGCCAACGTCCTGACTTTC.

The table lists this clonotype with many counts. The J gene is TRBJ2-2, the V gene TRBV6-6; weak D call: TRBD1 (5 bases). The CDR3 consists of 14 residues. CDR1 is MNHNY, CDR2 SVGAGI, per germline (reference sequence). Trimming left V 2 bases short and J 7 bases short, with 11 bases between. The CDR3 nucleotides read TGTGCCAGCAGTTACCAGGGTGCGGACGGGGAGCTGTTTTTT. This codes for CASSYQGADGELFF.

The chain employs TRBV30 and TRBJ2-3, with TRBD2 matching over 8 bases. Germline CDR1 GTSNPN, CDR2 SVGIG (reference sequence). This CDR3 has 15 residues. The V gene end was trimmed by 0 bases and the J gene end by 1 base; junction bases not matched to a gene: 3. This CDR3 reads CAWSVRRGGTDTQYF. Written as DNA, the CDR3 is TGTGCCTGGAGTGTAAGGCGGGGGGGCACAGATACGCAGTATTTT.

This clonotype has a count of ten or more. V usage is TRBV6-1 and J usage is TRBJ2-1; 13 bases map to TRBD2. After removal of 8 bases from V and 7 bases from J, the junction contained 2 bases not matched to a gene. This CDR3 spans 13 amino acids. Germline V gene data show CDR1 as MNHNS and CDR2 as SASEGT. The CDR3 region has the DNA TGTGCCAGCCGACTAGCGGGGGGTAATGAGCAGTTCTTC. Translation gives CASRLAGGNEQFF.

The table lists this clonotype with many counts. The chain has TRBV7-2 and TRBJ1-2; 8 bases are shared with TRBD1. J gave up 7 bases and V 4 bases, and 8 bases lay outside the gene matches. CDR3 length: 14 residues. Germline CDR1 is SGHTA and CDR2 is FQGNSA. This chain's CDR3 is CASSSNQGAGGYTF. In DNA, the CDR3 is TGTGCCAGCAGCTCCAATCAGGGGGCAGGTGGCTACACCTTC.

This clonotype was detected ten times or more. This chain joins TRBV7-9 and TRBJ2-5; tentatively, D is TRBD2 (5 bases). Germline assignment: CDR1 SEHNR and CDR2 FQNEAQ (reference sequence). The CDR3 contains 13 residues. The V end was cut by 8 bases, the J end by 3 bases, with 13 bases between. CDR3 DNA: TGTGCCAGCGGCCTGGACTCAGAAGAGACCCAGTACTTC. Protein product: CASGLDSEETQYF.

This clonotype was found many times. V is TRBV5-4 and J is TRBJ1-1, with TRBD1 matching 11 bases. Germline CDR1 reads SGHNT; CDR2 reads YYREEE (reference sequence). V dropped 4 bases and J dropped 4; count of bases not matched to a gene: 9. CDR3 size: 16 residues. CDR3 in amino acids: CASSPSRDRGFTEAFF. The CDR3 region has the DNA TGTGCCAGCAGCCCGTCCCGGGACAGGGGGTTCACTGAAGCTTTCTTT.

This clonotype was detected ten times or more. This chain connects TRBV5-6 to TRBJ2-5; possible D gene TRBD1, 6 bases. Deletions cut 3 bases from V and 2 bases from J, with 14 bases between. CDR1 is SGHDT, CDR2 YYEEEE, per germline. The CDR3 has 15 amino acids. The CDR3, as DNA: TGTGCCAGCAGCTCACCTGGACAGAATCAAGAGACCCAGTACTTC. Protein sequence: CASSSPGQNQETQYF.

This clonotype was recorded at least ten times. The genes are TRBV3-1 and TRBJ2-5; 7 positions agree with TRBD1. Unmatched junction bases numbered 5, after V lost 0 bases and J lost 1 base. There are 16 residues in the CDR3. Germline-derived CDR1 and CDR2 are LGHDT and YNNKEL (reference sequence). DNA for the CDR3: TGTGCCAGCAGCCAAGAAGGGACAGCACTCCAAGAGACCCAGTACTTC. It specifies CASSQEGTALQETQYF.